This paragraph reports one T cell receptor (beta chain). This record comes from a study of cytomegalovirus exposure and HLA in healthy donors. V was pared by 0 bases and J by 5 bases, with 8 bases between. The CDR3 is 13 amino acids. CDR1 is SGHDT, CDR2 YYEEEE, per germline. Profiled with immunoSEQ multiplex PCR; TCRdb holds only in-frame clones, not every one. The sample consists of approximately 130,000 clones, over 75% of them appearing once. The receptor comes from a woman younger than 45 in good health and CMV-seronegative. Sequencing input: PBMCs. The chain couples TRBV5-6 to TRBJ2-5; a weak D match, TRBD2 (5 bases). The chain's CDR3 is CASSLAVAETQYF. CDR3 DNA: TGTGCCAGCAGCTTGGCGGTAGCGGAGACCCAGTACTTC.